One and the same sample provided the 8 T cell receptor beta chains below, sequenced in a study of blood T cell repertoires in COVID-19. Method: immunoSEQ multiplex PCR; TCRdb's copy keeps in-frame clones and lacks some. The profile covers some 120,000 clones, with roughly 69% appearing a single time and under 2.5% taken by the ten largest. Sequenced material: peripheral blood. These receptors were taken from a woman aged 70-85 years with acute or convalescent COVID-19.

V gene TRBV5-5 combines with J gene TRBJ1-2; 7 nucleotides match TRBD1. J lost 8 bases, V lost 4 bases, and 11 bases had no gene match. Germline lookup yields CDR1 SGHKS and CDR2 YYEKEE (reference sequence). The CDR3 spans 14 residues. CDR3 amino acids: CASSPNRGEYGYTF. The CDR3, as DNA: TGTGCCAGCAGCCCCAACAGGGGTGAGTACGGCTACACCTTC.

This clone was picked up one time. As DNA, the CDR3 is TGCGCCAGCGGAGACACAGGGCCAGGGGCCAACGTCCTGACTTTC. Its protein is CASGDTGPGANVLTF. The rearrangement joins TRBV5-1 to TRBJ2-6; the D gene is possibly TRBD1 (6 bases). CDR1 SGHRS and CDR2 YFSETQ come from the germline V gene. This CDR3 contains 15 residues. The germline V and J ends were trimmed by 7 bases and 4 bases, with 15 bases remaining between them.

J is TRBJ1-4 and V is TRBV19; perhaps TRBD1 as D (5 bases). Germline CDR1 is LNHDA and CDR2 is SQIVND (reference sequence). The CDR3 covers 16 residues. V was pared by 5 bases and J by 2 bases, with 15 bases between. Here the CDR3 DNA reads TGTGCCAGTAGTGGATTTAGGGGAGGGACTAATGAAAAACTGTTTTTT. Protein: CASSGFRGGTNEKLFF.

V is TRBV12-5 and J is TRBJ2-5, with 7 bases matching TRBD1. CDR3 length: 15 amino acids. V dropped 6 bases and J dropped 1; count of bases not matched to a gene: 8. Germline V lookup: CDR1 LGHNT, CDR2 FRNRAP. CDR3 in amino acids: CASGGGQVLQETQYF. The CDR3 DNA follows: TGTGCTAGTGGAGGAGGACAGGTCCTCCAAGAGACCCAGTACTTC.

This chain connects TRBV2 to TRBJ2-3; tentative D call: TRBD2 (5 bases). V was clipped by 0 bases and J by 10 bases, with 8 bases between them. There are 12 residues in the CDR3. CDR1 and CDR2 from the germline V gene are SNHLY and FYNNEI. The CDR3 region is CASSEARGPQYF. DNA of the CDR3: TGTGCCAGCAGTGAAGCTCGGGGTCCGCAGTATTTT.

The chain carries TRBV10-1 and TRBJ2-5, with TRBD1 identical over 9 bases. The V and J ends lost 5 bases and 6 bases, in that order; junction bases with no gene match: 10. Looked up from germline, CDR1 is WNHNN and CDR2 is SYGVQD (reference sequence). CDR3 length: 15 amino acids. The DNA for the CDR3 is TGCGCCAGCAGTCCCAACTTGGACAGGGGAAAGACCCAGTACTTC. This translates into CASSPNLDRGKTQYF.

The chain uses TRBV7-9 and TRBJ2-3, with 9 bases fitting TRBD1. In germline, CDR1 is SEHNR, CDR2 FQNEAQ (reference sequence). The length of the CDR3 is 16 residues. The ends lost 4 bases at V and 3 bases at J; junction bases unmatched: 8. The CDR3 coding sequence is TGTGCCAGCAGCTCCCGATGGACAGGGGAAACAGATACGCAGTATTTT. Translating it yields CASSSRWTGETDTQYF. The full variable domain, with the rest looked up from reference TRBV7-9 and TRBJ2-3, is DTGVSQNPRHKITKRGQNVTFRCDPISEHNRLYWYRQTLGQGPEFLTYFQNEAQLEKSRLLSDRFSAERPKGSFSTLEIQRTEQGDSAMYLCASSSRWTGETDTQYFGPGTRLTVL.

This chain connects TRBV6-5 to TRBJ1-5; perhaps TRBD1 as D (6 bases). V lost 8 bases to trimming and J lost 0 bases, with 14 bases between them. CDR3 size: 15 residues. Germline V lookup: CDR1 MNHEY, CDR2 SVGAGI. CDR3 amino acids: CASSPDSLSNQPQHF. For the CDR3, the DNA is TGTGCCAGCTCCCCGGACAGTCTTAGCAATCAGCCCCAGCATTTT.